A single sample gave rise to the 18 T cell receptor beta chains below, sequenced in a study of OX40 agonist ivuxolimab in advanced cancers. TCRdb's table, derived via immunoSEQ multiplex PCR, lists solely in-frame clones and lacks some. The data show roughly 30,000 clones, over 90% seen once. This material consisted of CD4+ or CD8+ T cells sorted from blood, taken in a trial of the OX40 agonist ivuxolimab. These TCRs come from an adult with an advanced solid tumor such as melanoma, head and neck, liver or kidney cancer.

This sequence joins TRBV19 and TRBJ2-1; 10 nucleotides align to TRBD2. Germline loops: CDR1 LNHDA, CDR2 SQIVND (reference sequence). CDR3 size: 15 residues. V was pared by 3 bases and J by 5 bases, with 4 bases of the junction left unmatched. DNA for the CDR3: TGTGCCAGTAGTATCTGGCTAGCGGGAGACAATGAGCAGTTCTTC. Protein product: CASSIWLAGDNEQFF.

The V gene is TRBV6-5, the J gene TRBJ2-1; D gene unclear. Germline V CDR1 and CDR2: MNHEY, SVGAGI. The CDR3 has 14 amino acids. V lost 2 bases and J 7 bases, leaving 12 bases between the germline ends. The CDR3 DNA reads as TGTGCCAGCAGTTACGGGTCCGCGTCGAATGAGCAGTTCTTC. Translating gives CASSYGSASNEQFF.

The chain carries TRBV27 and TRBJ2-1; D possibly uses TRBD1 or TRBD2 (5 bases each). Trimming removed 3 bases at V and 6 bases at J, with 15 bases between. CDR3 length: 15 residues. Germline assignment: CDR1 MNHEY and CDR2 SMNVEV (reference sequence). The CDR3: CASSLYTPRGNEQFF. The CDR3 DNA reads TGTGCCAGCAGTTTGTATACCCCGAGGGGCAATGAGCAGTTCTTC.

This chain's CDR3 is CASSLTGDGNEQFF. Here the CDR3 DNA reads TGCGCCAGCAGCCTTACAGGGGATGGCAATGAGCAGTTCTTC. The chain couples TRBV4-1 to TRBJ2-1, with TRBD1 matching 7 bases. Germline V CDR1 and CDR2: MGHRA, YSYEKL. The ends lost 4 bases at V and 6 bases at J; junction bases unmatched: 6. The CDR3 covers 14 residues.

The CDR3 DNA is TGTGCCAGCAGCCCCGGGACCGAGCAGTACTTC. Translation: CASSPGTEQYF. The J gene is TRBJ2-7, the V gene TRBV6-1, with D possibly being TRBD1 or TRBD2 (5 bases each). V shed 6 bases and J shed 6 bases, with 9 bases lying between them. Germline V gene data show CDR1 as MNHNS and CDR2 as SASEGT. The CDR3 contains 11 residues.

This chain connects TRBV5-1 to TRBJ2-7; 8 bases line up with TRBD2. Germline V CDR1 and CDR2: SGHRS, YFSETQ. The CDR3 is made up of 17 amino acids. Trimming at V came to 4 bases and at J to 7 bases, leaving 19 bases not matched to a gene. The CDR3 region has the DNA TGCGCCAGCAGCGGGACCGAAGCGGGGGCCAGATCGGGGGAGCAGTACTTC. Protein product: CASSGTEAGARSGEQYF.

The genes are TRBV28 and TRBJ1-5; 8 bases are a match to TRBD1. The CDR3 contains 14 residues. The V gene end was trimmed by 5 bases and the J gene end by 6 bases; junction bases not matched to a gene: 6. Germline CDR1 is MDHEN and CDR2 is SYDVKM. CDR3 bases: TGTGCCAGCAGTCAGGGGGCAGGCCTTCAGCCCCAGCATTTT. It translates to CASSQGAGLQPQHF.

The CDR3 coding sequence is TGTGCCAGCAGTTACCAAGGTCATACGCAGTATTTT. Residues: CASSYQGHTQYF. The V and J genes are TRBV6-5 and TRBJ2-3; D is unresolved. The CDR3 consists of 12 residues. Germline V gene lookup returns CDR1 MNHEY and CDR2 SVGAGI. V lost 2 bases to trimming and J lost 7 bases, with 7 bases between them.

The chain recombines TRBV2 with TRBJ2-3; D is uncertain. V lost 9 bases to trimming and J lost 2 bases, with 18 bases between them. This CDR3 spans 15 amino acids. Per the germline V gene, CDR1 is SNHLY and CDR2 is FYNNEI. This CDR3 is CASHGAADYTDTQYF. The CDR3 bases are TGTGCCAGTCATGGAGCCGCAGATTACACAGATACGCAGTATTTT. Using reference TRBV2 and TRBJ2-3 for the parts outside the CDR3, the full variable domain is EPEVTQTPSHQVTQMGQEVILRCVPISNHLYFYWYRQILGQKVEFLVSFYNNEISEKSEIFDDQFSVERPDGSNFTLKIRSTKLEDSAMYFCASHGAADYTDTQYFGPGTRLTVL.

J is TRBJ1-2 and V is TRBV19; TRBD1 matches 7 bases. CDR3 size: 14 residues. Germline V gene sequence: CDR1 LNHDA, CDR2 SQIVND (reference sequence). Unmatched junction bases numbered 10, after V lost 8 bases and J lost 4 bases. In DNA form, the CDR3 reads TGTGCCAGTGGCCCCGGGACAGCCTCCTATGGCTACACCTTC. Encoded protein: CASGPGTASYGYTF.

The V and J genes are TRBV4-1 and TRBJ2-5; 7 bases fit TRBD1. TRBJ2-7 matches the DNA end more closely, so the J call is doubtful. CDR1 MGHRA and CDR2 YSYEKL come from the germline V gene. This CDR3 contains 15 residues. CDR3 residues: CASSQVRTGHYEQYF. In DNA, the CDR3 is TGCGCCAGCAGCCAAGTCAGGACAGGACACTACGAGCAGTACTTC.

The sample holds a few counts of this clone. The chain couples TRBV5-1 to TRBJ1-1, with a weak D call TRBD1 (5 bases). Trimming took 2 bases from V and 4 from J, leaving 9 bases between them. The germline CDR1 and CDR2 sequences are SGHRS and YFSETQ. The CDR3 totals 13 residues. CDR3 nucleotides: TGCGCCAGCAGCTTTTTGGGGCCCACTGAAGCTTTCTTT. Amino acids: CASSFLGPTEAFF. The complete variable domain, with remaining parts taken from reference TRBV5-1 and TRBJ1-1, reads KAGVTQTPRYLIKTRGQQVTLSCSPISGHRSVSWYQQTPGQGLQFLFEYFSETQRNKGNFPGRFSGRQFSNSRSEMNVSTLELGDSALYLCASSFLGPTEAFFGQGTRLTVV.

The chain joins TRBV4-1 to TRBJ2-7; 8 bases are a match to TRBD1. With 0 bases clipped from V and 4 bases from J, the junction kept 20 bases outside the gene matches. The CDR3 is 20 residues long. From germline, CDR1 is MGHRA and CDR2 YSYEKL. The DNA of the CDR3 is TGCGCCAGCAGCCAAGATACGGGCCTTCGGGACAGGAGCCAATCGTACGAGCAGTACTTC. This translates into CASSQDTGLRDRSQSYEQYF.

The chain has TRBV7-8 and TRBJ1-5; TRBD1 might be the D (5 bases). There are 17 residues in the CDR3. V was pared by 2 bases and J by 1 base, with 15 bases between. The germline gives CDR1 SGHVS, CDR2 FQNEAQ. CDR3 sequence reads: CASSLRTGGRSNQPQHF. The CDR3 bases are TGTGCCAGCAGCTTACGTACGGGGGGGAGAAGCAATCAGCCCCAGCATTTT.

This chain joins TRBV9 and TRBJ2-7, with unresolved D. The V end lost 0 bases, the J end lost 0 bases, and 4 bases lay between the germline ends. Germline CDR1 is SGDLS and CDR2 is YYNGEE. The CDR3 consists of 13 residues. The CDR3, as DNA: TGTGCCAGCAGCGTAGGTATCTCCTACGAGCAGTACTTC. Encoded protein: CASSVGISYEQYF.

This chain uses TRBV10-2 with TRBJ2-3; D ambiguous. V lost 6 bases and J lost 0, with 13 bases in between. CDR1 is WSHSY, CDR2 SAAADI, per germline. The CDR3 runs 15 residues. CDR3 sequence: CASSLFEDSTDTQYF. CDR3 in DNA: TGCGCCAGCAGCCTCTTCGAGGACAGCACAGATACGCAGTATTTT.

The J gene is TRBJ1-6, the V gene TRBV30, with 7 bases identical to TRBD1. This CDR3 comprises 14 residues. Losses at the gene ends were 4 bases for V and 6 bases for J; bases not matched to a gene: 6. From germline, CDR1 is GTSNPN and CDR2 SVGIG (reference sequence). The CDR3 sequence is CAWTETGTNSPLHF. Written as DNA, the CDR3 is TGTGCCTGGACGGAGACAGGGACTAATTCACCCCTCCACTTT.

V and J are TRBV27 and TRBJ1-5, with unresolved D. Germline lookup yields CDR1 MNHEY and CDR2 SMNVEV (reference sequence). The CDR3 contains 14 residues. V shed 2 bases and J shed 7 bases, with 12 bases lying between them. CDR3 in DNA: TGTGCCAGCAGTTTAGGTCCCACTGAGCAGCCCCAGCATTTT. This gives the protein CASSLGPTEQPQHF.